These 8 T cell receptor beta chains were all obtained from the same sample, sequenced in a study of CD8 T cells in cerebrospinal fluid in Alzheimer's disease. One entry per CDR3 protein, without DNA, is what TCRdb gives after re-calling the 10x single-cell sequencing reads. The record lists fewer than 950 distinct CDR3 sequences, of which the ten most abundant hold over 8.5%. Input material: cerebrospinal fluid. Receptor source: a human donor with Parkinson's disease.

Frequency places this clonotype as medium-sized. The gene calls are TRBV9 and TRBJ2-7; TCRdb gives TRBD2 as the D gene, but with no DNA this cannot be confirmed. CDR3 length equals 14 residues. Germline V gene data show CDR1 as SGDLS and CDR2 as YYNGEE. CDR3 loop: CASSHSGRAREQYF.

This clonotype is called medium-sized based on its frequency. This CDR3 reads CSVIRDGAETQYF. The rearrangement links TRBV29-1 to TRBJ2-5; the TCRdb call, TRBD1, lacks DNA for checking. The CDR3 is made up of 13 amino acids. CDR1 SQVTM and CDR2 ANQGSEA come from the germline V gene.

This clonotype counts as medium-sized by frequency. The rearrangement joins TRBV6-4 to TRBJ1-2. Germline assignment: CDR1 MRHNA and CDR2 SNTAGT. The CDR3 sequence is 16 residues long. The CDR3 is CASSPDFGRVDYGYTF.

By frequency, this clonotype is large. J is TRBJ2-1 and V is TRBV7-3; TCRdb reports TRBD1, a call that lacks DNA to check it against. The CDR3 totals 17 residues. CDR1 and CDR2 (germline): SGHTA, FQGTGA. This CDR3 reads CASSPSRRGTYYNEQFF. Complete variable domain (other parts from reference TRBV7-3 and TRBJ2-1): GAGVSQTPSNKVTEKGKYVELRCDPISGHTALYWYRQSLGQGPEFLIYFQGTGAADDSGLPNDRFFAVRPEGSVSTLKIQRTERGDSAVYLCASSPSRRGTYYNEQFFGPGTRLTVL.

This clonotype is identified as large from frequency. V is TRBV28 and J is TRBJ2-4; TCRdb picks TRBD2, but there is no DNA to check that call. There are 16 residues in the CDR3. Germline lookup yields CDR1 MDHEN and CDR2 SYDVKM. The CDR3 is CASSRLPAVNKNIQYF.

Judged by frequency, this clonotype is large. The V and J genes are TRBV28 and TRBJ2-1; without DNA, the TCRdb call of TRBD2 cannot be checked. The CDR3 runs to 15 residues. Germline values: CDR1 MDHEN, CDR2 SYDVKM. This CDR3 is CASSTIAGGHNEQFF.

In terms of frequency, this clonotype is large (0.1 to 1%). The V and J genes are TRBV29-1 and TRBJ1-2; TCRdb indicates TRBD1, and absent DNA this call remains unverified. Germline V gene data show CDR1 as SQVTM and CDR2 as ANQGSEA. The CDR3 is made up of 12 amino acids. CDR3 protein: CSGQDRNYGYTF.

In terms of frequency, this clonotype is large (0.1 to 1%). The chain links TRBV12-3 or TRBV12-4 to TRBJ1-1; as DNA is missing, the TRBD1 call by TCRdb cannot be tested. CDR3 length: 14 amino acids. The CDR3 sequence: CASSETGIDTEAFF.